This T cell receptor beta chain was sequenced in a study of metastatic and nonmetastatic thyroid tumors. Thyroid surgery had not been preceded by any treatment in any patient. Germline CDR1 and CDR2: MNHEY and SVGEGT. V lost 7 bases to trimming and J lost 7 bases, with 13 bases between them. CDR3 size: 12 residues. Findings and caveats of the study: Reported TCR beta diversity, measured in blood and tumor, was significantly higher for malignant thyroid tumors than for benign nodules.

TCRdb redid the clone calls on the PCR reads using MiXCR. The profile shows some 83,000 clones, around 12% of them singletons. This clone has a count of ten or more. Its specificity is unknown. This rearrangement joins TRBV6-2 or TRBV6-3 to TRBJ2-5; D is undetermined. The sequenced sample consisted of tumor tissue. This TCR came from a female donor with papillary thyroid cancer or a benign thyroid nodule (not recorded which). Some clones in this sample may be carry-over from other donors' samples. In DNA form, the CDR3 reads TGTGCCAGCAAGGACCCAACTGGGACCCAGTACTTC. Amino acid sequence: CASKDPTGTQYF.